The entry below describes one TCR beta chain. As yet, its antigen is unknown. This CDR3 is built from 13 residues. CDR1 and CDR2 (germline): SQVTM, ANQGSEA. This sample was included in a study of human T cells and chemical hapten exposure. Findings and caveats of the study: Alopecia in all donors means immunity may differ from healthy individuals.

Each CDR3 protein gets one entry after TCRdb re-called the RACE reads with MiXCR. The data show some 38,000 distinct CDR3 sequences, 6% to 9.5% seen once. Time point specified: pre-sensitization, week 0. Described treatment: therapeutic diphenylcyclopropenone sensitization with weekly scalp DPC. The rearrangement uses TRBV29-1 and TRBJ2-2, with 10 positions matching TRBD2. Material: whole blood, obtained in connection with sensitization to the hapten diphenylcyclopropenone (DPC). The clonotype comes from a woman aged 45-59 years with alopecia areata. Some clones in this sample may be carry-over from other donors' samples. CDR3 sequence reads: CSGGTSATGELFF. CDR3 nucleotide sequence: TGCAGTGGCGGGACTAGCGCCACCGGGGAGCTGTTTTTT.